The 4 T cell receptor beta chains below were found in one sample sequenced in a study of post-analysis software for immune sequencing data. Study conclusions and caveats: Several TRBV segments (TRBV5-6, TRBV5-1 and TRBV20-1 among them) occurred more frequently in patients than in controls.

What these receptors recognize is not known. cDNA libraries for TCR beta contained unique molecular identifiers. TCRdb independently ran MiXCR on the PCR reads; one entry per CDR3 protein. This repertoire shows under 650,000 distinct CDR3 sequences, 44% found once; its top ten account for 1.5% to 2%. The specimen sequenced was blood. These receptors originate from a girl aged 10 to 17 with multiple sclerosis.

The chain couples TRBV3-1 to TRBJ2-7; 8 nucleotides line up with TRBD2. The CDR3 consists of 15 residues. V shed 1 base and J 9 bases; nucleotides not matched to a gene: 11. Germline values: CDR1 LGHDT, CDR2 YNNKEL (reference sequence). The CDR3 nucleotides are TGTGCCAGCAGCCAAGGTTCCAGGGCCCGGGGGGGGCAGTACTTC. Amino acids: CASSQGSRARGGQYF.

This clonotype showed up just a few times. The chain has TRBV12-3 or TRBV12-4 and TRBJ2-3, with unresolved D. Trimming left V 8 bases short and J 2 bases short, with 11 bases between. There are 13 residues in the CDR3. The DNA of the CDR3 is TGTGCCAGCGGGATGGAGCCCACAGATACGCAGTATTTT. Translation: CASGMEPTDTQYF.

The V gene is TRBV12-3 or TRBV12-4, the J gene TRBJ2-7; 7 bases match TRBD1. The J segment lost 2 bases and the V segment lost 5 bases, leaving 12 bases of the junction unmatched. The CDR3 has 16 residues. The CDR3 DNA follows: TGTGCCAGCAGTCGAGTTCGGGACAGTTCGACCTACGAGCAGTACTTC. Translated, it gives CASSRVRDSSTYEQYF.

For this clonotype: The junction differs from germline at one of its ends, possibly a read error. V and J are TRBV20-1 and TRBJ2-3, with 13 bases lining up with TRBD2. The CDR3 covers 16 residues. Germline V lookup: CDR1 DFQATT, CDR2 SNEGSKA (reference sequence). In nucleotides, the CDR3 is TGCAGTGCTAGAGGGACTAGCGGGGGCCCCACAGATGCGCAGTATTTT. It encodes CSARGTSGGPTDAQYF.